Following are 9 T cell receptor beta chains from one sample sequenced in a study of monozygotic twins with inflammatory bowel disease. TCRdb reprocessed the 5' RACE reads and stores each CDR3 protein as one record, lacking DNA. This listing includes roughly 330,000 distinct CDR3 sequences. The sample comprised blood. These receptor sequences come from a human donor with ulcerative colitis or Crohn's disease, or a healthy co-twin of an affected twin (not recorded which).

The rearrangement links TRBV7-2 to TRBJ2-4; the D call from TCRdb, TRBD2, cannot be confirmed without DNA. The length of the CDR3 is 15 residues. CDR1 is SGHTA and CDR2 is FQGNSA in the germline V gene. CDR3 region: CASSFGGLRKNIQYF.

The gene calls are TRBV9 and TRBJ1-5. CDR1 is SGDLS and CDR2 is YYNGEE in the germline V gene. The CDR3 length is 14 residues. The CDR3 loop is CASSDGLDNQPQHF.

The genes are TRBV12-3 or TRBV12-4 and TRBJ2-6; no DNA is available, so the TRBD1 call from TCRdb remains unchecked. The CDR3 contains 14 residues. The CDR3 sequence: CASSRRGDSIVLTF.

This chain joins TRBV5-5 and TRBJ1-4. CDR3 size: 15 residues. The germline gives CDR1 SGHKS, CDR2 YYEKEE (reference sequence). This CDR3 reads CASSSSPGWREKLFF.

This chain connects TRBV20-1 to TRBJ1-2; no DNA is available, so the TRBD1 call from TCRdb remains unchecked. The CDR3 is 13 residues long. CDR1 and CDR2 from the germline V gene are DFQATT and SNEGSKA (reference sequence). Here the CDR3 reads CSGQGIADDGYTF.

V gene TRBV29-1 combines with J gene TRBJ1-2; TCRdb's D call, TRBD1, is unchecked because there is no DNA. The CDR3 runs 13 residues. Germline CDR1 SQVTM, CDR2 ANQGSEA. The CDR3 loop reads CSAMPRDNSGYTF.

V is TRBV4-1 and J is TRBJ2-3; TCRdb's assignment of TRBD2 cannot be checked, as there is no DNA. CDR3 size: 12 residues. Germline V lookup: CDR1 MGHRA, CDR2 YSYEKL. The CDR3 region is CASSPIGDTQYF.

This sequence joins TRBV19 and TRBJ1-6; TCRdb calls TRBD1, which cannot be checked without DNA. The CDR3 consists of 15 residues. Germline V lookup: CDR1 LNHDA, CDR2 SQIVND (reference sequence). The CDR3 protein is CASSRRTARYSPLHF.

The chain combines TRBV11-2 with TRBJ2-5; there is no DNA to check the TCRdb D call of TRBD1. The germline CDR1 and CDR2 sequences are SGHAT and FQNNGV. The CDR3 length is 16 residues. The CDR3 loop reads CASSSSRGQFQETQYF.